Sequencing of this T cell receptor (beta chain) was carried out in a study of blood T cell repertoires in COVID-19 (TCRdb year 2020). Study-level background: Collaborator samples came from the United States, Italy and Spain and covered acute and convalescent phases of COVID-19. The material from the prospective study consisted of cDNA or gDNA derived from T cells, B-cell-depleted T cells, or PBMCs. The dataset comprised deeply sampled blood TCRbeta repertoires from subjects exposed to, actively infected with, or recovered from COVID-19. A freely available public database, intended as a resource for researchers studying the immune response to SARS-CoV-2, is where the repertoires were released. Samples were obtained from the ongoing ImmuneRACE study (first 160 participants) and from about 1,300 subjects provided by 6 global collaborators. Nearly every sample came with metadata listing a de-identified subject ID, COVID-19 status, age in years and sex. Where available, HLA class I and class II types were obtained from metadata supplied by the sample provider rather than from assay-based typing.

The germline V gene (reference sequence) supplies CDR1 GTSNPN and CDR2 SVGIG. From the cysteine up to the phenylalanine, the CDR3 has a length of 14 residues. CDR3 DNA is the only sequence kept; it has 42 bases, read in frame from the first base. Compared with germline, V lacks 2 bases and J lacks 9 bases; bases without a gene match: 4. Study-wide findings and limitations: Clinical and demographic metadata were provided uncurated, with the amount varying by source and participant.

TCRbeta CDR3 regions were amplified from genomic DNA using the immunoSEQ Assay, a bias-controlled multiplex PCR. Per the authors' processing: The number of nucleated cells in each sample was estimated from the amplification of reference gene primers within the assay. To quantify the absolute abundance of each unique TCRbeta CDR3 rearrangement, sequence reads were collapsed and filtered. For each sample, productive Simpson clonality was calculated as the square root of Simpson's diversity index over productive rearrangements. TCRdb's version of the immuneACCESS table is confined to in-frame rearrangements and falls short of the full clone set. An unresolved V gene accounts for under half of the shortfall where checked; the remainder is of unknown origin. The V and J calls and clone size come from that table; D and trimming were worked out from the DNA. Counted in this sample were tens of thousands of clones; approximately 83% of them appeared once. About 12% of the sample rests with the top ten.

Note on this clone: There is no known antigen for this receptor. No clone much larger than this one lies a single base away; base qualities are absent.

Collaborating institutions collected whole blood in K2EDTA tubes following their own protocols. For TCRbeta analysis, collaborators shipped samples as frozen whole blood, isolated PBMCs, or DNA extracted from either of those sample types. Material: peripheral blood. The rearranged chain carries TRBV30 and TRBJ1-6, and TRBD1 matches 10 of the central bases. The receptor was isolated from a human donor in a cohort sampled during active COVID-19. CDR3 region: CAWSKTGGGSPLHF. The DNA sequence reads TGTGCCTGGAGTAAGACAGGGGGCGGTTCACCCCTCCACTTT.